These 10 T cell receptor beta chains were sequenced from one sample in a study of early T cells in non-severe SARS-CoV-2 infection. TCRdb re-called the 5' RACE reads with MiXCR, one entry per CDR3 protein. The sample lists tens of thousands of distinct CDR3 sequences, 8.7% occurring once. The material was whole blood, obtained at baseline. Receptors were obtained from an adult who was a healthcare worker with PCR-confirmed SARS-CoV-2 infection or an uninfected control (not recorded which).

There are many counts of this clonotype. The chain links TRBV21-1 to TRBJ2-7; TRBD1 was called by the table and not checked on the DNA. TRBV21-1 is flagged as a pseudogene. This CDR3 is 15 amino acids long. The CDR3 sequence is CASSYRDRKTHEQYF. The CDR3 region has the DNA TGTGCCAGCAGCTACCGGGACAGAAAAACACACGAGCAGTACTTC.

This chain uses TRBV12-3 or TRBV12-4 with TRBJ1-1; no firm D call. The CDR3 has 11 amino acids. DNA for the CDR3: TGTGCTTCAAAGGGTGCATCTGAAGCTTTCTTT. Its translation: CASKGASEAFF.

The V and J genes are TRBV5-1 and TRBJ2-1; 7 positions match TRBD1. Looked up from germline, CDR1 is SGHRS and CDR2 is YFSETQ. CDR3 length: 14 amino acids. Unmatched junction bases numbered 13, after V lost 6 bases and J lost 10 bases. The CDR3 reads CASKQTGLEGEQFF. The CDR3 DNA sequence: TGCGCCAGCAAACAGACAGGGCTTGAGGGCGAGCAGTTCTTC.

In its sample, this clonotype was seen a few times. V gene TRBV6-5 combines with J gene TRBJ2-2; possible D gene TRBD2, 6 bases. There are 15 residues in the CDR3. V lost 0 bases, J lost 3 bases, and 8 bases lay in between. Germline V gives CDR1 MNHEY, CDR2 SVGAGI. In DNA, the CDR3 is TGTGCCAGCAGTTACTCGAGACTAGACACCGGGGAGCTGTTTTTT. This encodes CASSYSRLDTGELFF.

The CDR3 nucleotides read TGTGCCAGCAGTTACAGAGCGCACAGGGGGTGGAACACTGAAGCTTTCTTT. This translates into CASSYRAHRGWNTEAFF. The chain couples TRBV6-6 to TRBJ1-1; 8 bases are shared with TRBD1. CDR3 length: 17 amino acids. J lost 1 base, V lost 2 bases, and 9 bases had no gene match. CDR1 and CDR2 from the germline V gene are MNHNY and SVGAGI (reference sequence).

The rearrangement joins TRBV21-1 to TRBJ2-4; the table assigns TRBD1, which was not confirmed against the DNA. TRBV21-1 is marked as a pseudogene. The CDR3 has 17 residues. CDR3 nucleotide sequence: TGTGCCAGCAGCAAAGAAGGGGACCCGCTAGCCAAAAACATTCAGTACTTC. Protein sequence: CASSKEGDPLAKNIQYF.

In this sample, this clonotype turned up a few times. V is TRBV10-3 and J is TRBJ1-2; perhaps TRBD1 as D (5 bases). The CDR3 consists of 13 residues. Looked up from germline, CDR1 is ENHRY and CDR2 is SYGVKD. The V gene lost 5 bases and the J gene lost 1 base, with 8 bases spanning the gap. CDR3 nucleotide sequence: TGTGCCATCAGTTCCGACAGTAACTATGGCTACACCTTC. Residues: CAISSDSNYGYTF.

The chain links TRBV6-2 or TRBV6-3 to TRBJ1-6; 7 nucleotides agree with TRBD1. The V gene's germline CDR1 is MNHEY and CDR2 SVGEGT. J gave up 7 bases and V 6 bases, and 6 bases lay outside the gene matches. The CDR3 extends over 14 amino acids. The CDR3, as DNA: TGTGCCAGCAGGGAATCAGGGGGAAATTCACCCCTCCACTTT. It is translated as CASRESGGNSPLHF.

At least ten counts were recorded for this clonotype. The genes are TRBV29-1 and TRBJ1-2; TRBD1 might be the D (5 bases). This CDR3 is 13 amino acids long. Germline loops: CDR1 SQVTM, CDR2 ANQGSEA. Trimming stripped 4 bases from V and 0 bases from J, with 9 bases between. The CDR3 region is CSVGGGTNYGYTF. CDR3 sequence (DNA): TGCAGCGTTGGTGGGGGAACTAACTATGGCTACACCTTC. The full variable domain, in which reference TRBV29-1 and TRBJ1-2 provide the parts outside the CDR3, is SAVISQKPSRDICQRGTSLTIQCQVDSQVTMMFWYRQQPGQSLTLIATANQGSEATYESGFVIDKFPISRPNLTFSTLTVSNMSPEDSSIYLCSVGGGTNYGYTFGSGTRLTVV.

This clonotype was detected many times. The chain carries TRBV24-1 and TRBJ2-1, with D possibly TRBD2 on 5 matching bases. V gave up 3 bases and J gave up 15 bases, with 14 bases separating them. Looked up from germline, CDR1 is KGHDR and CDR2 is SFDVKD. The CDR3 runs 12 residues. CDR3 coding DNA: TGTGCCACCAGTGATCATCGGGGAGTCCTGTTCTTC. This translates into CATSDHRGVLFF.